The clone carrying this T cell receptor (beta chain) was picked up a small number of times. Its antigen is undetermined. The primer mix had 60 V beta and 13 J beta primers. Clones were read by immunoSEQ multiplex PCR, and TCRdb kept only the in-frame ones, dropping some. Of fewer than 85,000 clones listed, more than 65% are singletons. The sample is drawn from a study of glioma-infiltrating T cells after dendritic cell vaccination. Background on the study: Autologous tumor lysate-pulsed dendritic cell vaccination was given between 2003 and 2012.

CDR3 length: 15 amino acids. The V segment lost 1 base and the J segment 3 bases; nucleotides outside the gene matches: 3. Germline V gene lookup returns CDR1 SGHAT and CDR2 FQNNGV. Findings and caveats of the study: TCR clonality showed no direct relationship with survival. Estimated pretreatment TIL content predicted outcome after dendritic cell vaccination.

The sequence was obtained from a human donor with glioblastoma. The chain uses TRBV11-2 and TRBJ2-7, with 10 nucleotides matching TRBD2. This specimen consisted of blood, obtained before dendritic cell vaccination. The CDR3 sequence: CASSLGTSGLYEQYV. DNA for the CDR3: TGTGCCAGCAGCTTAGGGACTAGCGGCCTCTACGAGCAGTACGTC.